This is a list of T cell receptor beta chains from one sample in a study of shared clonotypes between healthy human individuals. Clones were sequenced by immunoSEQ multiplex PCR, and TCRdb holds only the in-frame ones, with some missing. Of some 2.1 million clones in the sample, less than 95% are singletons; the top ten hold 0.85% to 1.2%. The sample taken for sequencing was naive CD8+ T cells sorted from blood. All receptors come from a man younger than 35 in good health. Each CDR3 is given with its conserved first and last residue. D genes are given only for firm matches. Rows give clone size only sometimes, using once, few, many, or a class for an expanded clone.

size: NA
V: TRBV27
J: TRBJ2-3
D: TRBD1
CDR3: CASSLQGEPTDTQYF
DNA: TGTGCCAGCAGTTTGCAGGGGGAGCCCACAGATACGCAGTATTTT

size: once
V: TRBV9
J: TRBJ1-3
D: NA
CDR3: CASSGSGENTIYF
DNA: TGTGCCAGCAGCGGCTCCGGAGAAAACACCATATATTTT

size: NA
V: TRBV7-9
J: TRBJ1-3
D: NA
CDR3: CASSLSPGNTGNTIYF
DNA: TGTGCCAGCAGCCTCTCCCCAGGGAACACTGGAAACACCATATATTTT

size: NA
V: TRBV4-3
J: TRBJ2-1
D: TRBD1
CDR3: CASSLDRGRGNEQFF
DNA: TGCGCCAGCAGCCTCGACAGGGGGCGCGGCAATGAGCAGTTCTTC

size: NA
V: TRBV18
J: TRBJ1-1
D: NA
CDR3: CASSPNDPYEGAFF
DNA: TGTGCCAGCTCACCGAACGATCCATATGAGGGAGCTTTCTTT

size: NA
V: TRBV9
J: TRBJ2-5
D: NA
CDR3: CASSVEGLETQYF
DNA: TGTGCCAGCAGCGTAGAGGGACTTGAGACCCAGTACTTC

size: NA
V: TRBV6-5
J: TRBJ1-2
D: NA
CDR3: CASSSMLSRVDYGYTF
DNA: TGTGCCAGCAGTTCCATGTTGTCCCGGGTCGACTATGGCTACACCTTC

size: NA
V: TRBV7-9
J: TRBJ2-7
D: TRBD2
CDR3: CASSSTLRETLEQYF
DNA: TGTGCCAGCAGCTCCACGTTGCGGGAGACCCTCGAGCAGTACTTC

size: NA
V: TRBV4-1
J: TRBJ2-3
D: TRBD2
CDR3: CASTPIGTSGSDTQYF
DNA: TGCGCCAGCACCCCTATTGGGACTAGCGGATCAGATACGCAGTATTTT

size: NA
V: TRBV6-1
J: TRBJ2-3
D: TRBD1
CDR3: CASSDGTGSEIDTQYF
DNA: TGTGCCAGCAGTGACGGGACAGGGAGTGAAATAGATACGCAGTATTTT

size: once
V: TRBV4-3
J: TRBJ2-3
D: NA
CDR3: CASSQAGSTDTQYF
DNA: TGCGCCAGCAGCCAAGCGGGGAGCACAGATACGCAGTATTTT

size: NA
V: TRBV7-6
J: TRBJ2-7
D: TRBD1
CDR3: CASSSRQGALWEQYF
DNA: TGTGCCAGCAGCTCGAGACAGGGGGCCCTTTGGGAGCAGTACTTC

size: NA
V: TRBV28
J: TRBJ2-7
D: TRBD1
CDR3: CASNRGLEQYF
DNA: TGTGCCTCTAACAGGGGGCTCGAGCAGTACTTC

size: NA
V: TRBV2
J: TRBJ2-3
D: TRBD2
CDR3: CASSQGSGGSTDTQYF
DNA: TGTGCCAGCAGTCAAGGAAGCGGGGGTAGCACAGATACGCAGTATTTT

size: once
V: TRBV5-1
J: TRBJ2-1
D: TRBD2
CDR3: CASSLAGGPHNEQFF
DNA: TGCGCCAGCAGCTTGGCGGGAGGCCCACACAATGAGCAGTTCTTC

size: NA
V: TRBV30
J: TRBJ1-6
D: NA
CDR3: CAWSLGVRGYNSPLHF
DNA: TGTGCCTGGAGTCTGGGGGTTAGGGGATATAATTCACCCCTCCACTTT

size: NA
V: TRBV27
J: TRBJ2-5
D: TRBD2
CDR3: CASSFSGGAETQYF
DNA: TGTGCCAGCAGTTTTAGCGGGGGTGCAGAGACCCAGTACTTC

size: NA
V: TRBV6-5
J: TRBJ1-1
D: NA
CDR3: CASRHDTGITEAFF
DNA: TGTGCCAGCAGACATGACACGGGTATCACTGAAGCTTTCTTT

size: NA
V: TRBV4-1
J: TRBJ2-7
D: NA
CDR3: CASSQDQWYEQYF
DNA: TGCGCCAGCAGCCAAGATCAATGGTACGAGCAGTACTTC

size: few
V: TRBV4-1
J: TRBJ1-2
D: TRBD1
CDR3: CASSQADLDRGPGGYTF
DNA: TGCGCCAGCAGCCAAGCCGATTTGGACAGGGGGCCAGGTGGCTACACCTTC

size: NA
V: TRBV4-1
J: TRBJ2-1
D: NA
CDR3: CASSQVLDSYNEQFF
DNA: TGCGCCAGCAGCCAGGTCCTCGACTCCTACAATGAGCAGTTCTTC

size: NA
V: TRBV9
J: TRBJ2-1
D: NA
CDR3: CASSAIGTGEQFF
DNA: TGTGCCAGCAGCGCAATAGGGACGGGGGAGCAGTTCTTC

size: NA
V: TRBV15
J: TRBJ1-4
D: NA
CDR3: CATSRESRAEEEKLFF
DNA: TGTGCCACCAGCAGAGAATCGAGGGCGGAGGAAGAAAAACTGTTTTTT

size: NA
V: TRBV6-5
J: TRBJ1-1
D: NA
CDR3: CASSYSAGGTEAFF
DNA: TGTGCCAGCAGTTACTCGGCCGGCGGGACTGAAGCTTTCTTT

size: NA
V: TRBV5-5
J: TRBJ2-7
D: NA
CDR3: CASSWHENEQYF
DNA: TGTGCCAGCAGCTGGCATGAGAACGAGCAGTACTTC

size: NA
V: TRBV5-6
J: TRBJ2-4
D: NA
CDR3: CASSLAGSKNIQYF
DNA: TGTGCCAGCAGCTTGGCAGGGAGCAAAAACATTCAGTACTTC

size: NA
V: TRBV11-3
J: TRBJ2-1
D: TRBD2
CDR3: CASSKTSGIYNEQFF
DNA: TGTGCCAGCAGCAAGACTAGCGGAATTTACAATGAGCAGTTCTTC